This passage covers 16 T cell receptor beta chains from one sample sequenced in a study of shared clonotypes between healthy human individuals. This table comes from immunoSEQ multiplex PCR, and its TCRdb copy is limited to in-frame clones, with some not included. The top ten hold 30% to 40% of the sample, which has some 690,000 clones, about 92% seen once. The sample consisted of memory CD8+ T cells from PBMCs. As to subset: CD45RO+ cells pooled with CCR7-negative TemRA cells. Every receptor here comes from a man younger than 35 in good health. Some clones in this sample may be carry-over from other donors' samples.

The V and J genes are TRBV7-9 and TRBJ2-3; no definite D call. The germline V gene encodes CDR1 SEHNR and CDR2 FQNEAQ (reference sequence). Trimming stripped 8 bases from V and 6 bases from J, with 6 bases between. CDR3 length equals 10 residues. The CDR3 reads CASSRDTQYF. CDR3 nucleotide sequence: TGTGCCAGCTCTAGGGATACGCAGTATTTT.

As to this clone: The sample holds other DNA sequences that translate to the same CDR3. The chain joins TRBV7-9 to TRBJ1-2, with D possibly being TRBD1 (6 bases). Trimming pared 3 bases from V and 8 bases from J, leaving 10 bases between. Germline V gene sequence: CDR1 SEHNR, CDR2 FQNEAQ (reference sequence). The CDR3 runs to 12 residues. In DNA, the CDR3 is TGTGCCAGCAGCTTGGGGGGCCGGGGCTACACCTTC. Protein: CASSLGGRGYTF.

The chain has TRBV11-2 and TRBJ2-7, with a possible D match to TRBD1 (6 bases). From germline, CDR1 is SGHAT and CDR2 FQNNGV. The CDR3 runs to 17 residues. V dropped 4 bases and J dropped 0 bases, with 19 bases sitting between them. The CDR3 coding sequence is TGTGCCAGCAGCTCCCCTTACCGGGACACCCTCTCCTACGAGCAGTACTTC. This translates into CASSSPYRDTLSYEQYF.

The rearrangement links TRBV7-8 to TRBJ1-5, with D tentatively TRBD1 (5 bases). The CDR3 has 16 residues. The V gene's germline CDR1 is SGHVS and CDR2 FQNEAQ. Trimming removed 5 bases from V and 5 bases from J, with 19 bases in between. The CDR3 region is CASSLRRGGVDQPQHF. CDR3 coding DNA: TGTGCCAGCAGCCTCCGCCGGGGAGGGGTTGATCAGCCCCAGCATTTT.

V and J are TRBV7-6 and TRBJ2-3, with TRBD1 matching over 10 bases. The CDR3 runs 17 residues. V shed 4 bases, J shed 6 bases, and the junction held 13 bases outside the gene matches. The V gene's germline CDR1 is SGHVS and CDR2 FNYEAQ. The CDR3 is CASSSVHSRTGGDTQYF. The CDR3 DNA is TGTGCCAGCAGCTCAGTCCATTCGCGGACAGGGGGGGATACGCAGTATTTT.

V gene TRBV27 combines with J gene TRBJ2-2; 10 nucleotides match TRBD1. The V segment lost 6 bases and the J segment 6 bases; nucleotides outside the gene matches: 7. Germline CDR1 reads MNHEY; CDR2 reads SMNVEV (reference sequence). The CDR3 runs 15 residues. The DNA of the CDR3 is TGTGCCAGCAGGTCCGGGACAGGGGTTCCCGGGGAGCTGTTTTTT. Translation: CASRSGTGVPGELFF.

The chain uses TRBV4-3 and TRBJ1-1; D remains ambiguous. Germline V gives CDR1 LGHNA, CDR2 YSLEER. The germline V and J ends were trimmed by 0 bases and 1 base, with 9 bases remaining between them. The length of the CDR3 is 15 residues. The CDR3 spells CASSQDWRANTEAFF. The DNA for the CDR3 is TGCGCCAGCAGCCAAGATTGGCGGGCGAACACTGAAGCTTTCTTT.

A single count supports this clone. The chain uses TRBV27 and TRBJ2-7, with D uncertain. Per the germline V gene, CDR1 is MNHEY and CDR2 is SMNVEV (reference sequence). V was trimmed by 5 bases and J by 1 base, leaving 15 bases between them. The CDR3 consists of 15 residues. Written as DNA, the CDR3 is TGTGCCAGCAGTCCAGGCTTTCTTGGGTCCTACGAGCAGTACTTC. The encoded protein is CASSPGFLGSYEQYF.

This clone appeared a single time. The chain links TRBV28 to TRBJ2-7; D perhaps matches TRBD2 (5 bases). Trimming removed 3 bases at V and 0 bases at J, with 15 bases between. Per the germline V gene, CDR1 is MDHEN and CDR2 is SYDVKM. The CDR3 is 16 amino acids. The CDR3: CASSFLTETNSYEQYF. CDR3 DNA sequence: TGTGCCAGCAGTTTTCTTACTGAGACTAACTCCTACGAGCAGTACTTC.

The CDR3 region is CASSDMTGATTYEQYF. The CDR3 bases are TGCGCCAGCAGCGATATGACAGGGGCGACAACCTACGAGCAGTACTTC. The rearrangement joins TRBV4-1 to TRBJ2-5, with TRBD1 matching 8 bases. The J call is doubtful: the DNA matches TRBJ2-7 better. Germline V gene sequence: CDR1 MGHRA, CDR2 YSYEKL. The CDR3 is 16 residues long.

The chain recombines TRBV4-1 with TRBJ2-1; the D gene is possibly TRBD1 (6 bases). The germline gives CDR1 MGHRA, CDR2 YSYEKL. V lost 9 bases, J lost 8 bases, and 17 bases lay in between. This CDR3 is built from 13 residues. The CDR3 DNA follows: TGCGCCAGTCTGGAGATTGGGGGCGATGAGCAGTTCTTC. Protein: CASLEIGGDEQFF.

The V and J genes are TRBV28 and TRBJ2-1, with D possibly being TRBD2 (6 bases). This CDR3 has 15 residues. CDR1 and CDR2 from the germline V gene are MDHEN and SYDVKM. V dropped 5 bases and J dropped 5 bases, with 16 bases sitting between them. CDR3 sequence: CASSPLAAENNEQFF. The CDR3 nucleotides are TGTGCCAGCAGTCCCTTAGCGGCAGAAAACAATGAGCAGTTCTTC.

This rearrangement joins TRBV4-1 to TRBJ2-7; no definite D call. In germline, CDR1 is MGHRA, CDR2 YSYEKL. Trimming removed 4 bases at V and 0 bases at J, with 7 bases between. The CDR3 spans 13 residues. CDR3 sequence reads: CASSRIGSYEQYF. Here the CDR3 DNA reads TGCGCCAGCAGCCGGATCGGCTCCTACGAGCAGTACTTC.

The chain combines TRBV25-1 with TRBJ1-2, with 12 bases matching TRBD1. CDR1 is MGHDK, CDR2 SYGVNS, per germline. The CDR3 sequence is 15 residues long. V lost 3 bases, J lost 6 bases, and 5 bases stayed unmatched. The CDR3 DNA reads TGTGCCAGCAGTGATCAGGGACAGGGGGCCGATGGCTACACCTTC. Its protein product is CASSDQGQGADGYTF.

V is TRBV9 and J is TRBJ2-3, with no clear D. V gave up 0 bases and J gave up 6 bases, with 11 bases separating them. Germline assignment: CDR1 SGDLS and CDR2 YYNGEE. CDR3 length: 14 amino acids. CDR3 nucleotide sequence: TGTGCCAGCAGCGTAGGGCACCACACGGATACGCAGTATTTT. This encodes CASSVGHHTDTQYF.

The genes are TRBV7-9 and TRBJ2-1, with TRBD1 identical over 7 bases. The J segment lost 2 bases and the V segment lost 4 bases, leaving 8 bases of the junction unmatched. Germline loops: CDR1 SEHNR, CDR2 FQNEAQ (reference sequence). The CDR3 runs to 16 residues. The CDR3 loop is CASSSGTENPYNEQFF. The CDR3 DNA reads as TGTGCCAGCAGCTCGGGGACAGAAAACCCCTACAATGAGCAGTTCTTC.